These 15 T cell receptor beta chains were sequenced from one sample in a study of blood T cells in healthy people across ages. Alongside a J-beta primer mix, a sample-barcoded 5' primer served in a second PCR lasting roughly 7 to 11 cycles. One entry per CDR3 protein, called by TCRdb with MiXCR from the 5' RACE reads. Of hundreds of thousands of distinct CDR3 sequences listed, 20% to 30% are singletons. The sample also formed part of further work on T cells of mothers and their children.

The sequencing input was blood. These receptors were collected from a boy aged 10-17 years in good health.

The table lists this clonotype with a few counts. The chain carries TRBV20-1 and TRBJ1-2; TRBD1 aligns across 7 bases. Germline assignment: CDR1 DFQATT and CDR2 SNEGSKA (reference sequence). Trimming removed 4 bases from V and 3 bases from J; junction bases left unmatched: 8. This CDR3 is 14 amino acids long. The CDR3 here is CSAIDREQDYGYTF. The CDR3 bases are TGCAGTGCTATAGACAGGGAACAGGACTATGGCTACACCTTC.

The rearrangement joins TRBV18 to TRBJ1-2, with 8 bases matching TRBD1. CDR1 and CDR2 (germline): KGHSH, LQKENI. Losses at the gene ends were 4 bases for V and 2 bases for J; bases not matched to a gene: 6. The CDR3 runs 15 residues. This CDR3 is CASSLGQARNYGYTF. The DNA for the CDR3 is TGTGCCAGCTCACTGGGACAGGCTAGAAACTATGGCTACACCTTC.

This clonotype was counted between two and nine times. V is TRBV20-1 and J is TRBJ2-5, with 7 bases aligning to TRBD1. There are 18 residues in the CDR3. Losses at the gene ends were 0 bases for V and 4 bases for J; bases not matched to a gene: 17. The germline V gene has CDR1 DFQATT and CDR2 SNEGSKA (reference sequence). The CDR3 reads CSARDPQRTGARGETQYF. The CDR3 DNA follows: TGCAGTGCTAGAGATCCACAGCGTACAGGGGCTAGAGGAGAGACCCAGTACTTC.

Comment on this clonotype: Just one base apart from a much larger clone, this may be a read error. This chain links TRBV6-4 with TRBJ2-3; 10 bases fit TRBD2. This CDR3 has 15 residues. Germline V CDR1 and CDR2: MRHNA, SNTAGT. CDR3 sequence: CTSSGGTSGTDTQYF. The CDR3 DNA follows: TGTACCAGCAGTGGAGGGACTAGCGGCACAGATACGCAGTATTTT.

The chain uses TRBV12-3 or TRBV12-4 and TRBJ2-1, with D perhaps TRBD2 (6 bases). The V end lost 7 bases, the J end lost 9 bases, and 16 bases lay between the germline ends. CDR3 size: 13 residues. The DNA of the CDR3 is TGTGCCAGCACCTCCGCCGCCGGGGGTGAGCAGTTCTTC. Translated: CASTSAAGGEQFF.

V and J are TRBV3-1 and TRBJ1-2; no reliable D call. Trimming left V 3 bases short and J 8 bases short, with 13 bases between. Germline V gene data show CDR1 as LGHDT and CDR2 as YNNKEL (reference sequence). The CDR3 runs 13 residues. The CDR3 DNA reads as TGTGCCAGCAGCCAGACACCGGGCGGCGGCTACACCTTC. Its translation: CASSQTPGGGYTF.

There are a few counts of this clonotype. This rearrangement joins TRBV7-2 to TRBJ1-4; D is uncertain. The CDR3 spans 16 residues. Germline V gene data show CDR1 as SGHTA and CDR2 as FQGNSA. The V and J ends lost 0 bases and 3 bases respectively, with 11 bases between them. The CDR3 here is CASSLASTEANEKLFF. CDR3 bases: TGTGCCAGCAGCTTAGCGTCAACAGAAGCTAATGAAAAACTGTTTTTT.

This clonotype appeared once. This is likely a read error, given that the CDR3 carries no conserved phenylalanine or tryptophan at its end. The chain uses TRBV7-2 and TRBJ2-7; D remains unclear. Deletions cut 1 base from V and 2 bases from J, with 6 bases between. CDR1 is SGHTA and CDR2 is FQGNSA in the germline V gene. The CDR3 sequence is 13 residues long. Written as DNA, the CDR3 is TGTGCCAGCAGCTTAGGGTCGGCCTACGAGCAGTACTCC. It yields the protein CASSLGSAYEQYS.

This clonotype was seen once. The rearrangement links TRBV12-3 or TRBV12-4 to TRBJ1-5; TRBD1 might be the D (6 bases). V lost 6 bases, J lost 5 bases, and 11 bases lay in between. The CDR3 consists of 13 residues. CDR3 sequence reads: CASRLEGDQPQHF. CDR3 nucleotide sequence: TGTGCCAGCAGACTTGAGGGGGATCAGCCCCAGCATTTT.

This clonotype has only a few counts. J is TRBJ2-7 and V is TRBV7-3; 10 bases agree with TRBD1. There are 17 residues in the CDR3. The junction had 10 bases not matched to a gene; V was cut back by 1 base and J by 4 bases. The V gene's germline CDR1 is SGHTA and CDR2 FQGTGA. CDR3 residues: CASSLNPTGTGVYEQYF. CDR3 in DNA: TGTGCCAGCAGCTTAAACCCCACCGGGACAGGGGTATACGAGCAGTACTTC.

CDR3 sequence reads: CASSYGGATNEKLFF. For the CDR3, the DNA is TGTGCCAGCAGTTACGGCGGGGCAACTAATGAAAAACTGTTTTTT. The chain joins TRBV6-2 or TRBV6-3 to TRBJ1-4; D uncertain. The V end lost 2 bases, the J end lost 0 bases, and 7 bases lay between the germline ends. CDR3 length: 15 amino acids. CDR1 MNHEY and CDR2 SVGEGT come from the germline V gene.

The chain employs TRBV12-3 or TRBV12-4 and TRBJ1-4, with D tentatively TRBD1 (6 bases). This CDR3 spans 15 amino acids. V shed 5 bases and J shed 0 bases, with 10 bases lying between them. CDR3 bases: TGTGCCAGCAGTGGCCGGACAGCAACTAATGAAAAACTGTTTTTT. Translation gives CASSGRTATNEKLFF.

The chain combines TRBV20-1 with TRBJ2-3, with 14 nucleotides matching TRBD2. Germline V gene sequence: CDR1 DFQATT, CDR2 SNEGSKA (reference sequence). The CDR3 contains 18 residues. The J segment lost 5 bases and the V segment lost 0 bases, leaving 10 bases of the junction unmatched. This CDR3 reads CSARDLSGTSGSLDTQYF. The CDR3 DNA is TGCAGTGCTAGAGACCTTAGCGGGACTAGCGGGAGCTTAGATACGCAGTATTTT.

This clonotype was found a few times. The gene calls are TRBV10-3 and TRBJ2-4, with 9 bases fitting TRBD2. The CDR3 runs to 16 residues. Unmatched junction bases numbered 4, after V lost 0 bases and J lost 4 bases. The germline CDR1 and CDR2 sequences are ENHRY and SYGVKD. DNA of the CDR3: TGTGCCATCAGTGAGTCTAGAACTAGCGGGAAAAACATTCAGTACTTC. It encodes CAISESRTSGKNIQYF.

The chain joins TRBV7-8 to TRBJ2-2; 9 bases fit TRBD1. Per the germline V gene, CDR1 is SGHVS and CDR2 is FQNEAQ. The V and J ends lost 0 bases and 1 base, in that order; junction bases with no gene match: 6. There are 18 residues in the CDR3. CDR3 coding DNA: TGTGCCAGCAGCTTAGCTAAAAACAGGGGGCTGAACACCGGGGAGCTGTTTTTT. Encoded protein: CASSLAKNRGLNTGELFF.